This T cell receptor (beta chain) was captured by sequencing in a study of cytomegalovirus exposure and HLA in healthy donors. Whole-study results and caveats: In the approximately 120 validation repertoires, a later analysis found that first-cohort TCR clusters tended to co-occur.

About this clone: The antigen is unknown.

The CDR3 covers 15 residues. Germline V gene data show CDR1 as SGHKS and CDR2 as YYEKEE (reference sequence). The V end lost 4 bases, the J end lost 0 bases, and 11 bases lay between the germline ends. The assay was immunoSEQ multiplex PCR, and TCRdb's table has in-frame clones only and misses some. Here the sample spans 100,000 to 150,000 clones, about nine tenths being singletons. The sequence came from a woman aged 18-29 years in good health and CMV-seronegative. The V call is TRBV5-5, the J call TRBJ2-1, with D unclear. The sequencing input was PBMCs. CDR3 amino acids: CASSLYSSSYNEQFF. CDR3 bases: TGTGCCAGCAGCCTATACTCGAGCTCCTACAATGAGCAGTTCTTC. Together with reference TRBV5-5 and TRBJ2-1, the CDR3 gives the full variable domain: DAGVTQSPTHLIKTRGQQVTLRCSPISGHKSVSWYQQVLGQGPQFIFQYYEKEERGRGNFPDRFSARQFPNYSSELNVNALLLGDSALYLCASSLYSSSYNEQFFGPGTRLTVL.